This TCR beta chain was retrieved from a study of blood T cells in healthy people across ages. Study-level findings and limits: Long-lived and aged donors differed, with more naive CD4+ cells and higher diversity in the long-lived. It was not possible, with unsorted PBMCs, to conclusively compare naive and antigen-experienced cells.

Sample donors were healthy Caucasian individuals that came from Russia, aged roughly 6 to 100. Collection of 9.5 to 10 milliliters of peripheral blood was performed for each donor. A sample-barcoded 5' primer and a J-beta primer mix were used in a second PCR of roughly 7 to 12 cycles. Using its own MiXCR run on the 5' RACE reads, TCRdb lists one record per CDR3 protein. Of 750,000 to 950,000 distinct CDR3 sequences in the sample, about 48% were seen once. This CDR3 is 15 amino acids long. CDR1 and CDR2 (germline): MDHEN, SYDVKM. Remarks on this clonotype: Its antigen remains unknown. The junction departs from the called germline gene at one end, perhaps through a read error.

This TCR was recovered from a man older than 75 in good health. The material sequenced was blood. The genes are TRBV28 and TRBJ2-7; TRBD2 might be the D (5 bases). CDR3 bases: TGTGCCAGCAGTCAAAGCGGTTTAAGCTCCTACGAGCAGAACTTC. Protein sequence: CASSQSGLSSYEQNF.